The clone carrying this T cell receptor beta chain was recorded at least ten times. Its antigen is undetermined. The authors ran a second PCR of about 6 to 11 cycles using a sample-barcoded 5' primer and a J-beta primer mix. TCRdb reprocessed the 5' RACE reads with MiXCR, giving one entry per CDR3 protein. This table has about 1 million distinct CDR3 sequences, roughly 45% appearing once. This entry comes from a study of blood T cells in healthy people across ages. Study conclusions and caveats: Estimates of total diversity, which came from one million sequenced T cells, were considered to be underestimates.

The CDR3 is made up of 12 amino acids. The V gene lost 3 bases and the J gene lost 4 bases, with 6 bases spanning the gap. Germline loops: CDR1 MDHEN, CDR2 SYDVKM. Russia was home to the donors, healthy Caucasian individuals aged roughly 6 to 95. Approximately 10 milliliters of peripheral blood were drawn from each donor into EDTA-treated tubes. Isolated per sample were at least 6 million PBMCs. The rearrangement links TRBV28 to TRBJ2-5, with D hard to call. Sequenced sample: blood. The receptor was isolated from a woman aged 55-69 years in good health. The CDR3 DNA follows: TGTGCCAGCAGTTTTAATCGAGAGACCCAGTACTTC. This translates into CASSFNRETQYF.